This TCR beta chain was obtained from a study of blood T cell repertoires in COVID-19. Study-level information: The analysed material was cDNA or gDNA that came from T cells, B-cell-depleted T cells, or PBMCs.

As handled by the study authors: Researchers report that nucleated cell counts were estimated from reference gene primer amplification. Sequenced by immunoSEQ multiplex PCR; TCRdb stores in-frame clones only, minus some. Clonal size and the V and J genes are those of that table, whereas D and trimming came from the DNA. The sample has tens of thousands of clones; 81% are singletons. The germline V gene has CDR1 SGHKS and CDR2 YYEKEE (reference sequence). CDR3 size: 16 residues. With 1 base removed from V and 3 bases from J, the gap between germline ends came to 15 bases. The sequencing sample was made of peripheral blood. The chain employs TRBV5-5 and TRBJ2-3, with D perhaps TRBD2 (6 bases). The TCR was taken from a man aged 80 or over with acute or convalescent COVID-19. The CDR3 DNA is TGTGCCAGCAGCTTGAATGAGGGGAGCGGGACAGATACGCAGTATTTT. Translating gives CASSLNEGSGTDTQYF.